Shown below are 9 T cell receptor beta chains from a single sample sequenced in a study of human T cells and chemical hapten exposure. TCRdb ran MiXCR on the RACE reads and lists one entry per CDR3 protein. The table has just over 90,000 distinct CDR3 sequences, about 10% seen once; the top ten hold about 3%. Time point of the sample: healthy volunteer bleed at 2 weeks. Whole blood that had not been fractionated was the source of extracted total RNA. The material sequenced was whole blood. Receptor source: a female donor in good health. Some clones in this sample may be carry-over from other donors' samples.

Here the CDR3 DNA reads TGTGCCAGCAATAGAGGAGGGCCTACAGATACGCAGTATTTT. Amino acid sequence: CASNRGGPTDTQYF. The chain carries TRBV7-9 and TRBJ2-3, with D possibly matching TRBD2 (6 bases). This CDR3 has 14 residues. Germline V gene lookup returns CDR1 SEHNR and CDR2 FQNEAQ (reference sequence). V was trimmed by 7 bases and J by 3 bases, leaving 14 bases between them.

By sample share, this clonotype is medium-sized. CDR3 sequence reads: CATSDFSPERTGTTDEKLFF. The CDR3 DNA is TGTGCCACCAGTGATTTCTCTCCGGAGAGAACAGGGACAACGGATGAAAAACTGTTTTTT. The chain is built from TRBV24-1 and TRBJ1-4; possibly TRBD1 for D (6 bases). The germline V gene has CDR1 KGHDR and CDR2 SFDVKD. V was pared by 1 base and J by 6 bases, with 26 bases between. CDR3 length: 20 residues.

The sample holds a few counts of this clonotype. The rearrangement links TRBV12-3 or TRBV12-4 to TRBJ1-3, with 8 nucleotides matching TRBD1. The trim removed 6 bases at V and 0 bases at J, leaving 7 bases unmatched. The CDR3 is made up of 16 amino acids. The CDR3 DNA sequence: TGTGCCAGCAGACTGACAGGGGATCTCTCTGGAAACACCATATATTTT. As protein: CASRLTGDLSGNTIYF.

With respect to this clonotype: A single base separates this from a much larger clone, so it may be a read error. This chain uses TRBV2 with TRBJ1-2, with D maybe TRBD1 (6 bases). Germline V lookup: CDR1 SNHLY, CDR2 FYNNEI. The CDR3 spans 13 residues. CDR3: CVSSEDSSYGYTF. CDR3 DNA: TGTGTCAGCAGTGAGGACAGTAGCTATGGCTACACCTTC.

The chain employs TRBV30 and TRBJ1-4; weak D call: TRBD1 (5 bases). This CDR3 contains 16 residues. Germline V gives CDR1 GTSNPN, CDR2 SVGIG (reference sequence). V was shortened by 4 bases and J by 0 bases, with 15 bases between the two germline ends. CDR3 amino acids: CAWNRWGLTTNEKLFF. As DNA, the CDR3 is TGTGCCTGGAATCGTTGGGGCCTCACAACTAATGAAAAACTGTTTTTT.

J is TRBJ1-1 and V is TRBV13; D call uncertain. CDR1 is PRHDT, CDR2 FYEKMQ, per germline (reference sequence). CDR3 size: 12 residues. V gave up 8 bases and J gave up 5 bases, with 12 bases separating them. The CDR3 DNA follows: TGTGCCAGCTCTGAACTACGGACTGAAGCTTTCTTT. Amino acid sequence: CASSELRTEAFF.

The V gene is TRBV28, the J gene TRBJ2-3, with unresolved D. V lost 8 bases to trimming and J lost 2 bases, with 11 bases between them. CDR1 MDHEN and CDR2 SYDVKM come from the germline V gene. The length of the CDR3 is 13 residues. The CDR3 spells CASDPGDTDTQYF. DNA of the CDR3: TGTGCCAGCGATCCAGGAGACACAGATACGCAGTATTTT.

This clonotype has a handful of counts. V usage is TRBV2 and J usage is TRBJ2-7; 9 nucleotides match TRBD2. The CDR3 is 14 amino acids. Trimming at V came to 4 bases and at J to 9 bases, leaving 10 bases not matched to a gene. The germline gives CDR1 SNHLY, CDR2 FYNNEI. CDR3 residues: CASSGLSGRIVQYF. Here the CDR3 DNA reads TGTGCCAGCAGTGGCCTTAGCGGGAGAATCGTGCAGTACTTC.

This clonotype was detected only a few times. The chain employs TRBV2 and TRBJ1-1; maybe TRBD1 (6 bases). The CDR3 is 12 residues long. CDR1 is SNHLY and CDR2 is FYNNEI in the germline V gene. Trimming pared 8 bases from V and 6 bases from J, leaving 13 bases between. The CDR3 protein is CASGGRDPEAFF. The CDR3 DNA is TGTGCCAGCGGGGGCAGGGACCCTGAAGCTTTCTTT. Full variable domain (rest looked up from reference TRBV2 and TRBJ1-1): EPEVTQTPSHQVTQMGQEVILRCVPISNHLYFYWYRQILGQKVEFLVSFYNNEISEKSEIFDDQFSVERPDGSNFTLKIRSTKLEDSAMYFCASGGRDPEAFFGQGTRLTVV.